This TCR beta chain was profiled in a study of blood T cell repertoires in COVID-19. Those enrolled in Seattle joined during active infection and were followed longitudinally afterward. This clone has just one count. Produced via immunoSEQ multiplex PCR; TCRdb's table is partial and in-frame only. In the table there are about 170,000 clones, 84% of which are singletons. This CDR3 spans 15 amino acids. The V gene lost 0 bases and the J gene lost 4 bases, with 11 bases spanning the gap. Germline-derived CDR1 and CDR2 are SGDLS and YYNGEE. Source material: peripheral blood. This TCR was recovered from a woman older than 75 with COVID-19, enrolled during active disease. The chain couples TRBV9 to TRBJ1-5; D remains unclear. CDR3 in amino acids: CASSVAVRVNQPQHF. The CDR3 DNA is TGTGCCAGCAGCGTAGCGGTCCGTGTTAATCAGCCCCAGCATTTT.